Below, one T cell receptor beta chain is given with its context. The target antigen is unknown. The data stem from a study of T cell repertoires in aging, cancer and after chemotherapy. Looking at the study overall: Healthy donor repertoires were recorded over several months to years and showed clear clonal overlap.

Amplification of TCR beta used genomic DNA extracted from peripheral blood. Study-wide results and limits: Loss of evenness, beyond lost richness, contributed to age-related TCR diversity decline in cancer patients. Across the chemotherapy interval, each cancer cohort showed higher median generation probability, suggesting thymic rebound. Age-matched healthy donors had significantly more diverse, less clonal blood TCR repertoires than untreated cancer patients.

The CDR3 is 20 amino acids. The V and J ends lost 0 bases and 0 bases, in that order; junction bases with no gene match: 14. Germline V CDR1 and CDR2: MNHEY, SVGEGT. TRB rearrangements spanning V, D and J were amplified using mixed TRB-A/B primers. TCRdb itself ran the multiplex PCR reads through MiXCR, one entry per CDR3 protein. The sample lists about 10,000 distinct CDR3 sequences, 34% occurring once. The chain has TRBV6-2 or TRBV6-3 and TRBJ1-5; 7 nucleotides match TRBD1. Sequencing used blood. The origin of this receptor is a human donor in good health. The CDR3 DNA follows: TGTGCCAGCAGTTACTCCAGGGCGCAGGGGGGCGGATATAGCAATCAGCCCCAGCATTTT. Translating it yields CASSYSRAQGGGYSNQPQHF.